This TCR beta chain was profiled in a study of T cell repertoires in cytomegalovirus infection. TCRdb used MiXCR to reprocess the reads, holding one entry per CDR3 protein. The sample holds approximately 49,000 distinct CDR3 sequences; roughly 20% are singletons and the top ten take about a quarter. This clonotype was seen only a few times. Its antigen is as yet unknown. The receptor was isolated from a human donor in good health (CMV status not recorded). Some clones in this sample may be carry-over from other donors' samples. The sequencing here drew on CD8+ T cells from cultured PBMCs, taken from culture after CMV antigen stimulation.

The CDR3 DNA sequence: TGTGCCAGCAGTTACTCGAGGCGGCCTGAGCAGTTCTTC. Its protein is CASSYSRRPEQFF. The chain uses TRBV6-6 and TRBJ2-1; unclear D gene. This CDR3 region has 13 residues. CDR1 MNHNY and CDR2 SVGAGI come from the germline V gene (reference sequence). Trimming removed 0 bases at V and 9 bases at J, with 9 bases between.